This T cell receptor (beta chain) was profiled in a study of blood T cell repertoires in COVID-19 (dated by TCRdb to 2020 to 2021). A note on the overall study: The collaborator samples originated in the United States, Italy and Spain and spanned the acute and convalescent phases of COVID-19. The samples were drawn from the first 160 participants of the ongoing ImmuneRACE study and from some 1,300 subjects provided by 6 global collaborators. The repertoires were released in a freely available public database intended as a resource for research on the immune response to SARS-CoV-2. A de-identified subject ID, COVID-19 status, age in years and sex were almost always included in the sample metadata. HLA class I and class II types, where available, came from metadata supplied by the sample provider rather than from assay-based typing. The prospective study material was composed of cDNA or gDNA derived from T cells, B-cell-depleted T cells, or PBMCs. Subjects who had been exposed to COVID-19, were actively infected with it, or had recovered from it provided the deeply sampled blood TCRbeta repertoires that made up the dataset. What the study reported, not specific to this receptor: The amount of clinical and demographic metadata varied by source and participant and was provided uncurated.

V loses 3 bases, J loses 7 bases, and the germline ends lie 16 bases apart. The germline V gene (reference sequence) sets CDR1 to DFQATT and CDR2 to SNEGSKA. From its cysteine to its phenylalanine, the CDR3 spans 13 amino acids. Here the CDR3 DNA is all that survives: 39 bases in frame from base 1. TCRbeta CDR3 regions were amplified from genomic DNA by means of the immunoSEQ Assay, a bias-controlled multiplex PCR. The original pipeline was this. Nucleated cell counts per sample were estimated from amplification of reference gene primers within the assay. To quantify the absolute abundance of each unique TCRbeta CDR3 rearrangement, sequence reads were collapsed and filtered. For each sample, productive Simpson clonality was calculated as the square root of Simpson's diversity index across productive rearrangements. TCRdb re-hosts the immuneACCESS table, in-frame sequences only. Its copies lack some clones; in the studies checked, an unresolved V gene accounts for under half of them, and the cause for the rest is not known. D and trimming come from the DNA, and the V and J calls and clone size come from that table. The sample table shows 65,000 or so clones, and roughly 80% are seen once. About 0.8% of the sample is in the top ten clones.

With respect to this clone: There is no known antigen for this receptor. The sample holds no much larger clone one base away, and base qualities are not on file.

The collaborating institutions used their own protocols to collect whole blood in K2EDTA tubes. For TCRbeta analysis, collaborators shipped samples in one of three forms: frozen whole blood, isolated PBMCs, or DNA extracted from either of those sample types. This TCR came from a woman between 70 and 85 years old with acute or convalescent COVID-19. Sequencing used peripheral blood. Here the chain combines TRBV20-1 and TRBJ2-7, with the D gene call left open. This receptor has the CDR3 CSASLGNLREQYF. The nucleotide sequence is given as TGCAGTGCTAGTCTAGGCAACCTCCGGGAGCAGTACTTC.